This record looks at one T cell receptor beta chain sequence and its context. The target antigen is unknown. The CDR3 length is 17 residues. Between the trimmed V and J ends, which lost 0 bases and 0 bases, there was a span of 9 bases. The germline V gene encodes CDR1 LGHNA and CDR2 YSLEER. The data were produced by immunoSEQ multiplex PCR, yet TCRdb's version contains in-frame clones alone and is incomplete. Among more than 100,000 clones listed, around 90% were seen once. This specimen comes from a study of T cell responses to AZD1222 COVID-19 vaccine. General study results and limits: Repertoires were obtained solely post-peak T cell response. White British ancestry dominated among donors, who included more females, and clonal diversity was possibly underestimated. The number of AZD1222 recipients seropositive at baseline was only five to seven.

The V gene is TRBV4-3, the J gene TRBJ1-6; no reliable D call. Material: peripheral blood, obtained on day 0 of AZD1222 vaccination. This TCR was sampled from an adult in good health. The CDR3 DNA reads TGCGCCAGCAGCCAAGATCCCGGGAGCTCCTATAATTCACCCCTCCACTTT. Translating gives CASSQDPGSSYNSPLHF.